These 2 T cell receptor beta chains were all obtained from the same sample, sequenced in a study of T cell responses to AZD1222 COVID-19 vaccine. Using immunoSEQ multiplex PCR, the repertoire was profiled, and TCRdb retains in-frame clones only, with some absent. The sample has tens of thousands of clones, 81% seen once. Sequenced here: peripheral blood, sampled 28 days after the second AZD1222 dose. These receptors were obtained from an adult who received the AZD1222 COVID-19 vaccine.

The rearrangement links TRBV11-2 to TRBJ2-3, with D perhaps matching TRBD2 (7 bases). Per the germline V gene, CDR1 is SGHAT and CDR2 is FQNNGV. V lost 5 bases and J 5 bases, leaving 20 bases between the germline ends. The CDR3 totals 16 residues. The DNA of the CDR3 is TGTGCCAGCAGCCCCCGGGGGCGGGAGAGTAAAGATACGCAGTATTTT. It codes for CASSPRGRESKDTQYF. The full variable domain, rest sourced from reference TRBV11-2 and TRBJ2-3, is EAGVAQSPRYKIIEKRQSVAFWCNPISGHATLYWYQQILGQGPKLLIQFQNNGVVDDSQLPKDRFSAERLKGVDSTLKIQPAKLEDSAVYLCASSPRGRESKDTQYFGPGTRLTVL.

This sequence joins TRBV9 and TRBJ2-7; D uncertain. V was clipped by 0 bases and J by 4 bases, with 11 bases between them. The CDR3 length is 14 residues. The germline gives CDR1 SGDLS, CDR2 YYNGEE. The CDR3 coding sequence is TGTGCCAGCAGCGTAGCAGAATTGAATTACGAGCAGTACTTC. It encodes CASSVAELNYEQYF.